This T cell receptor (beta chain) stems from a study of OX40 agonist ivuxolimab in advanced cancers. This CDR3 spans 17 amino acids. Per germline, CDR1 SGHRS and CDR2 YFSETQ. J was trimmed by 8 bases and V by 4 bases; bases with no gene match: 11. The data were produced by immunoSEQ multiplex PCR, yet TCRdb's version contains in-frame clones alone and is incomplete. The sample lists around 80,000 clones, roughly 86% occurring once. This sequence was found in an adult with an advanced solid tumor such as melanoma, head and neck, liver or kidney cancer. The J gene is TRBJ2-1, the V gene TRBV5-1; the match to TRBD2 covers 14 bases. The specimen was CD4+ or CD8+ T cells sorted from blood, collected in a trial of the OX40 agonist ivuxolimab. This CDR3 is CASSTGTSGSLVDEQFF. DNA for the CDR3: TGCGCCAGCAGCACCGGGACTAGCGGGAGCTTGGTCGATGAGCAGTTCTTC.